Listed here are 16 T cell receptor beta chains from one sample, sequenced in a study of regulatory T cells in long-lasting Graves disease. Arm-PCR of CDR3 regions and iRepertoire HTBI primers were used to build TCR beta libraries. In TCRdb, the multiplex PCR reads were re-called with MiXCR into one record per CDR3 protein. The profile covers around 340,000 distinct CDR3 sequences, with 15% to 20% appearing a single time and roughly 27% taken by the ten largest. Time point of the sample: persistent/refractory GD, antithyroid drugs over 5 years with positive TRAb. PBMCs provided the RNA from which the TCR library was made. The sample was peripheral blood mononuclear cells (PBMCs), taken when the disease was refractory, from a patient treated with antithyroid drugs. The source of these receptors is a female donor with Graves disease.

This clonotype was detected a few times. The CDR3 bases are TGCGCCAGCAGCCAGGGACTGCTTAATGAAAAACTGTTTTTT. Its translation: CASSQGLLNEKLFF. The genes are TRBV4-3 and TRBJ1-4, with D possibly being TRBD1 (5 bases). The V gene's germline CDR1 is LGHNA and CDR2 YSLEER. The V end was cut by 3 bases, the J end by 4 bases, with 9 bases between. The CDR3 has 14 residues.

The rearrangement links TRBV2 to TRBJ2-1; D tentatively reads TRBD1 or TRBD2 (5 bases each). Trimming cost V 0 bases and J 0 bases, with 9 bases left between them. Germline V gene sequence: CDR1 SNHLY, CDR2 FYNNEI. CDR3 length equals 16 residues. CDR3 sequence (DNA): TGTGCCAGCAGTGAAGCCCAGGGACGCTCCTACAATGAGCAGTTCTTC. Protein product: CASSEAQGRSYNEQFF.

This chain links TRBV27 with TRBJ1-5; 7 nucleotides align to TRBD1. CDR3 length: 15 amino acids. Losses at the gene ends were 3 bases for V and 1 base for J; bases not matched to a gene: 3. The germline gives CDR1 MNHEY, CDR2 SMNVEV (reference sequence). CDR3 sequence reads: CASSFGTESNQPQHF. CDR3 coding DNA: TGTGCCAGCAGTTTCGGGACAGAAAGCAATCAGCCCCAGCATTTT.

This clonotype was detected only a few times. The chain couples TRBV19 to TRBJ2-2, with TRBD2 identical over 9 bases. Trimming took 5 bases from V and 3 from J; bases not matched to a gene: 10. The CDR3 is made up of 17 amino acids. Germline assignment: CDR1 LNHDA and CDR2 SQIVND (reference sequence). This CDR3 is CASSVTSGEGYTGELFF. CDR3 DNA sequence: TGTGCCAGTAGTGTGACTAGCGGCGAAGGGTACACCGGGGAGCTGTTTTTT.

This clonotype occurred a few times. The V gene is TRBV20-1, the J gene TRBJ1-2; D not certain. Germline lookup yields CDR1 DFQATT and CDR2 SNEGSKA (reference sequence). V gave up 3 bases and J gave up 4 bases, with 9 bases separating them. CDR3 size: 12 residues. The CDR3 here is CSASPGGYGYTF. In DNA form, the CDR3 reads TGCAGTGCTAGCCCGGGAGGCTATGGCTACACCTTC.

At least ten counts were recorded for this clonotype. The J gene is TRBJ1-1, the V gene TRBV27; tentatively, D is TRBD1 (5 bases). V shed 6 bases and J shed 5 bases, with 19 bases lying between them. The CDR3 contains 15 residues. Looked up from germline, CDR1 is MNHEY and CDR2 is SMNVEV (reference sequence). The chain's CDR3 is CASSRRWGDWTEAFF. CDR3 in DNA: TGTGCCAGCAGCCGTCGGTGGGGGGACTGGACTGAAGCTTTCTTT.

J is TRBJ2-5 and V is TRBV7-9; 13 bases are a match to TRBD2. V was clipped by 0 bases and J by 2 bases; unmatched bases: 3. Germline values: CDR1 SEHNR, CDR2 FQNEAQ (reference sequence). The CDR3 covers 17 residues. The CDR3 is CASSLAAGLAGQETQYF. The CDR3 region has the DNA TGTGCCAGCAGCTTAGCCGCGGGACTAGCGGGACAAGAGACCCAGTACTTC.

This clonotype was seen ten or more times. DNA for the CDR3: TGTGCCTGGAGTGTTTGGCAGAACACTGAAGCTTTCTTT. Protein sequence: CAWSVWQNTEAFF. The chain recombines TRBV30 with TRBJ1-1, with D unclear. The length of the CDR3 is 13 residues. Trimming stripped 0 bases from V and 1 base from J, with 6 bases between. Germline CDR1 and CDR2: GTSNPN and SVGIG (reference sequence).

Comment on this clonotype: With a far larger clone one base away, a read error is the likely cause. The CDR3 DNA sequence: TGTGCCAGCAGTTTATGGGGGCAGCCGTCATTCAAAGAGACCCAGTACTTC. It translates to CASSLWGQPSFKETQYF. The genes are TRBV28 and TRBJ2-4, with D possibly matching TRBD1 (5 bases). The J call is in doubt because the DNA end fits TRBJ2-5 better. This CDR3 is built from 17 residues. CDR1 is MDHEN and CDR2 is SYDVKM in the germline V gene.

This clonotype has a count of ten or more. This chain links TRBV20-1 with TRBJ1-5; no definite D call. V shed 3 bases and J shed 0 bases, with 15 bases lying between them. This CDR3 contains 16 residues. Germline CDR1 reads DFQATT; CDR2 reads SNEGSKA (reference sequence). Here the CDR3 DNA reads TGCAGTGCTAGTGGAGGTTCTTCATATAGCAATCAGCCCCAGCATTTT. Its protein is CSASGGSSYSNQPQHF.

Note on this clonotype: This may stem from a read error, because a much larger clone lies one nucleotide away. The V gene is TRBV7-2, the J gene TRBJ1-2; maybe TRBD1 (5 bases). CDR3 length equals 15 residues. From germline, CDR1 is SGHTA and CDR2 FQGNSA. CDR3 bases: TGTGCCAGCAGCTTAGGGGCAGGGTCTAACTATGGCTACGCCTTC. Its translation is CASSLGAGSNYGYAF.

V gene TRBV20-1 combines with J gene TRBJ2-7, with D perhaps TRBD2 (6 bases). Trimming removed 7 bases at V and 0 bases at J, with 10 bases between. CDR1 is DFQATT and CDR2 is SNEGSKA in the germline V gene (reference sequence). The CDR3 length is 12 residues. CDR3 sequence reads: CSVAGSSYEQYF. The CDR3 bases are TGCAGTGTTGCGGGAAGCTCCTACGAGCAGTACTTC.

This clonotype was counted at least ten times. The chain combines TRBV30 with TRBJ1-4, with D unresolved. V gave up 0 bases and J gave up 13 bases, with 27 bases separating them. CDR1 GTSNPN and CDR2 SVGIG come from the germline V gene (reference sequence). The CDR3 is made up of 17 amino acids. CDR3 sequence (DNA): TGTGCCTGGAGTGTTGAGTTAGGGCAGCTCCCGCCGGTTGTACTGTTTTTT. It translates to CAWSVELGQLPPVVLFF.

This clonotype has only a few counts. The chain links TRBV6-5 to TRBJ2-5, with D tentatively TRBD1 (5 bases). CDR3 length equals 13 residues. CDR1 and CDR2 from the germline V gene are MNHEY and SVGAGI. V was shortened by 2 bases and J by 2 bases, with 6 bases between the two germline ends. The CDR3 DNA reads TGTGCCAGCAGTTACGACAGTCAAGAGACCCAGTACTTC. Protein product: CASSYDSQETQYF.

This clonotype came up many times. The chain employs TRBV6-1 and TRBJ1-5, with D tentatively TRBD1 (6 bases). Germline CDR1 and CDR2: MNHNS and SASEGT. The V and J ends lost 4 bases and 7 bases respectively, with 20 bases between them. There are 16 residues in the CDR3. The CDR3 region is CASSARVGGAGQPQHF. The CDR3, as DNA: TGTGCCAGCAGTGCTAGGGTCGGGGGGGCAGGCCAGCCCCAGCATTTT.

The rearrangement joins TRBV7-2 to TRBJ2-1; no firm D call. Germline V gives CDR1 SGHTA, CDR2 FQGNSA. The CDR3 runs to 15 residues. Trimming stripped 2 bases from V and 2 bases from J, with 10 bases between. CDR3 protein: CASSLRGLTYNEQFF. CDR3 nucleotides: TGTGCCAGCAGCTTAAGAGGTCTGACCTACAATGAGCAGTTCTTC.